Sequencing of this T cell receptor beta chain was carried out in a study of shared clonotypes between healthy human individuals. Germline values: CDR1 MNHNS, CDR2 SASEGT. CDR3 size: 14 residues. The V and J ends lost 11 bases and 4 bases, in that order; junction bases with no gene match: 10. Method: immunoSEQ multiplex PCR; TCRdb's copy keeps in-frame clones and lacks some. The profile shows 800,000 to 1,200,000 clones, around three quarters of them singletons. The rearrangement links TRBV6-1 to TRBJ1-3; 8 bases are shared with TRBD1. The receptor comes from a man in his late teens or twenties in good health. Some clones in this sample may be carry-over from other donors' samples. The sample consisted of memory CD4+ T cells from PBMCs. Subset described: CD45RA-negative fraction. The CDR3 nucleotides read TGTGCCGGACAGGGTTCTTCGACGGGAAACACCATATATTTT. This encodes CAGQGSSTGNTIYF.